This entry lists 2 T cell receptor beta chains sequenced from one sample in a study of blood T cell repertoires in COVID-19. Clones were read by immunoSEQ multiplex PCR, and TCRdb kept only the in-frame ones, dropping some. Of over 150,000 clones listed, 75% to 90% are singletons. The sequenced material came from peripheral blood. The source is a woman aged 40 to 50 with COVID-19, enrolled during active disease.

This clone was recorded only once. The chain joins TRBV7-9 to TRBJ1-5; 7 positions agree with TRBD1. J gave up 4 bases and V 3 bases, and 6 bases lay outside the gene matches. Germline CDR1 is SEHNR and CDR2 is FQNEAQ (reference sequence). The CDR3 runs to 15 residues. The CDR3: CASSFNRGDNQPQHF. The CDR3 coding sequence is TGTGCCAGCAGCTTTAACAGGGGTGATAATCAGCCCCAGCATTTT.

The chain employs TRBV28 and TRBJ1-1, with 8 bases fitting TRBD1. J was trimmed by 4 bases and V by 4 bases; bases with no gene match: 5. The CDR3 is made up of 14 amino acids. CDR1 and CDR2 from the germline V gene are MDHEN and SYDVKM. The CDR3 sequence: CASSYRGASTEAFF. DNA of the CDR3: TGTGCCAGCAGTTACAGGGGGGCGTCCACTGAAGCTTTCTTT.